These 6 T cell receptor beta chains share one sample of origin, sequenced in a study of human T cells and chemical hapten exposure. Time point in this sample: healthy volunteer bleed at 2 weeks. The template was total RNA from unfractionated whole blood. Using its own MiXCR run on the RACE reads, TCRdb lists one record per CDR3 protein. There are just over 90,000 distinct CDR3 sequences in the sample; just under 9% occur only once, and 2.9% lies in the top ten. The sequenced sample was whole blood. The source of these receptors is a female donor in good health. Some clones in this sample may be carry-over from other donors' samples.

This clonotype occurred many times. The CDR3 DNA reads as TGTGCCAGTCGGGGGGTCTACGAGCAGTACTTC. Amino acid sequence: CASRGVYEQYF. The gene calls are TRBV2 and TRBJ2-7; 7 nucleotides align to TRBD2. This CDR3 has 11 residues. Trimming at V came to 9 bases and at J to 3 bases, leaving 2 bases not matched to a gene. Germline V gives CDR1 SNHLY, CDR2 FYNNEI.

This clonotype has just a few counts. V and J are TRBV11-1 and TRBJ2-1; TRBD2 agrees at 7 bases. CDR1 SGHAT and CDR2 FQDESV come from the germline V gene (reference sequence). This CDR3 comprises 15 residues. J gave up 7 bases and V 5 bases, and 11 bases lay outside the gene matches. CDR3 amino acids: CASSPLGGEVNEQFF. The CDR3 coding sequence is TGTGCCAGCAGCCCGCTTGGGGGGGAGGTGAATGAGCAGTTCTTC.

V gene TRBV10-3 combines with J gene TRBJ2-3, with D tentatively TRBD1 or TRBD2 (6 bases each). The V gene lost 0 bases and the J gene lost 11 bases, with 15 bases spanning the gap. The CDR3 runs 14 residues. Per the germline V gene, CDR1 is ENHRY and CDR2 is SYGVKD. In DNA form, the CDR3 reads TGTGCCATCAGTGAGTCGACTGGGGGGCAGATGCAGTATTTT. It encodes CAISESTGGQMQYF.

This clonotype was observed a few times. This rearrangement joins TRBV29-1 to TRBJ1-6; possibly TRBD1 for D (5 bases). From germline, CDR1 is SQVTM and CDR2 ANQGSEA. The CDR3 totals 17 residues. Trimming removed 7 bases from V and 5 bases from J, with 24 bases in between. The CDR3 nucleotides read TGCAGCGCGATTCGTGGTGGAGGGGCCGGTCATAATTCACCCCTCCACTTT. Protein: CSAIRGGGAGHNSPLHF.

CDR3: CASRRGQGASNEKLFF. The CDR3 DNA reads as TGCGCCAGCAGGCGTGGACAGGGGGCGTCTAATGAAAAACTGTTTTTT. This chain uses TRBV5-1 with TRBJ1-4; TRBD1 agrees at 11 bases. Germline V lookup: CDR1 SGHRS, CDR2 YFSETQ. This CDR3 comprises 16 residues. Losses at the gene ends were 5 bases for V and 3 bases for J; bases not matched to a gene: 6.

J is TRBJ2-7 and V is TRBV6-2 or TRBV6-3; weak D call: TRBD2 (7 bases). V was trimmed by 10 bases and J by 2 bases, leaving 15 bases between them. The CDR3 is 13 amino acids. Germline loops: CDR1 MNHEY, CDR2 SVGEGT. For the CDR3, the DNA is TGTGCCACCTCCGGAGGGGGGGCCTACGAGCAGTACTTC. Residues: CATSGGGAYEQYF.